What follows is one T cell receptor (beta chain) and its context. Its target is not known. This sample is drawn from a study of radiotherapy plus CTLA-4 blockade in lung cancer. Study summary: Objective responses arose in approximately 19% of patients, and 31% experienced disease control. Findings and limits, study-wide: TCR clones from tumors expanded in blood after radiotherapy plus ipilimumab. The best prediction of response reportedly came from early blood T cell clone dynamics, with interferon-beta.

Using immunoSEQ multiplex PCR, the repertoire was profiled, and TCRdb retains in-frame clones only, with some absent. The data show 65,000 to 70,000 clones, around 79% seen once. V was cut by 6 bases and J by 8 bases, with 20 bases left in between. The V gene's germline CDR1 is SQVTM and CDR2 ANQGSEA. The CDR3 extends over 14 amino acids. Sequenced here: peripheral blood, sampled from a patient treated with radiotherapy plus ipilimumab. This chain joins TRBV29-1 and TRBJ1-5, with a weak D call TRBD1 (6 bases). The sequence derives from a human donor with non-small cell lung cancer who had a complete response to radiotherapy plus ipilimumab. The CDR3 loop is CSVMTGQSQEPQHF. The CDR3, as DNA: TGCAGCGTCATGACAGGTCAGTCCCAGGAGCCCCAGCATTTT.